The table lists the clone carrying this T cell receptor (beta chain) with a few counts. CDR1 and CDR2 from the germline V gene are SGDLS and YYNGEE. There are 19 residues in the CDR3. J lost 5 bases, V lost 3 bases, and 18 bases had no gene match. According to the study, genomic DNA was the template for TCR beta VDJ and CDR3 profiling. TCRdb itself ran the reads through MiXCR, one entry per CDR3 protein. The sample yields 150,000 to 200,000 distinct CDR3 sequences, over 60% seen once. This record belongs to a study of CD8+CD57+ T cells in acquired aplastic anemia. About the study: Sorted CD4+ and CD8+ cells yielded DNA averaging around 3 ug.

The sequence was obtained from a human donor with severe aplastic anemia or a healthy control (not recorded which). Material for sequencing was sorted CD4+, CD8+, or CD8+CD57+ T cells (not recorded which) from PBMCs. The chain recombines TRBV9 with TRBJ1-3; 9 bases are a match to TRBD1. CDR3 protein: CASSGWTGEEYKARNTIYF. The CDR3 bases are TGTGCCAGCAGCGGATGGACAGGGGAGGAGTATAAGGCCCGAAACACCATATATTTT.